This passage covers 5 T cell receptor beta chains from one sample sequenced in a study of blood T cell dynamics during melanoma immunotherapy. The table came from immunoSEQ multiplex PCR; TCRdb's copy has only in-frame clones and leaves some out. The sample contains 4,000 to 5,000 clones, just over 95% of which appear only once. Time point denoted: pre-treatment baseline. Source: effector memory CD8+ T cells from blood, taken from a patient treated with checkpoint blockade. The receptor source for this set is a human donor with melanoma.

The chain carries TRBV27 and TRBJ2-1; D is perhaps TRBD1 (5 bases). Trimming took off 4 bases at V and 1 base at J, with 11 bases between the two ends. CDR1 is MNHEY and CDR2 is SMNVEV in the germline V gene (reference sequence). The CDR3 covers 15 residues. Here the CDR3 reads CASSYFRDSYNEQFF. The CDR3 nucleotides are TGTGCCAGCAGTTATTTCAGGGATTCCTACAATGAGCAGTTCTTC.

This chain links TRBV14 with TRBJ2-7; D gene uncertain. CDR3 length: 12 residues. Germline CDR1 reads SGHDN; CDR2 reads FVKESK. Trimming left V 3 bases short and J 3 bases short, with 6 bases between. Here the CDR3 DNA reads TGTGCCAGCAGCCAGACAAGCTACGAGCAGTACTTC. Encoded protein: CASSQTSYEQYF. Based on the CDR3 plus reference TRBV14 and TRBJ2-7, the full variable domain is EAGVTQFPSHSVIEKGQTVTLRCDPISGHDNLYWYRRVMGKEIKFLLHFVKESKQDESGMPNNRFLAERTGGTYSTLKVQPAELEDSGVYFCASSQTSYEQYFGPGTRLTVT.

The J gene is TRBJ2-2, the V gene TRBV2, with no clear D. Germline assignment: CDR1 SNHLY and CDR2 FYNNEI. V was cut by 1 base and J by 7 bases, with 10 bases left in between. The CDR3 is made up of 14 amino acids. DNA for the CDR3: TGTGCCAGCAGTGAAGTGGGCGTATACGGGGAGCTGTTTTTT. It specifies CASSEVGVYGELFF.

The rearrangement links TRBV21-1 to TRBJ1-1; the table's D call TRBD1 went unverified against the DNA. TRBV21-1 is tagged as a pseudogene. There are 18 residues in the CDR3. CDR3 sequence: CASTLRSPGQVMNTEAFF. In nucleotides, the CDR3 is TGTGCCAGCACCCTACGTTCACCGGGACAGGTGATGAACACTGAAGCTTTCTTT.

The rearrangement joins TRBV5-1 to TRBJ2-1; TRBD1 is a possible D gene (6 bases). The germline gives CDR1 SGHRS, CDR2 YFSETQ. The CDR3 is 15 amino acids. The V gene lost 3 bases and the J gene lost 0 bases, with 10 bases spanning the gap. The CDR3 region is CASSSGQSSYNEQFF. CDR3 in DNA: TGCGCCAGCAGCTCCGGACAGAGCTCCTACAATGAGCAGTTCTTC.